This is a list of T cell receptor beta chains from one sample in a study of cytomegalovirus exposure and HLA in healthy donors. Produced via immunoSEQ multiplex PCR; TCRdb's table is partial and in-frame only. The table lists 40,000 to 60,000 clones, roughly 94% of them singletons. The sequencing input was PBMCs. These receptors were taken from a woman under 30 in good health and CMV-seropositive. CDR3s include the opening cysteine and the closing phenylalanine or tryptophan. A D gene is named only where the DNA matches it firmly. Expanded clones are given a class, and other clones once, few, many or no size at all.

D gene | J gene | clone size | V gene | CDR3 DNA | CDR3 protein
NA | TRBJ1-1 | NA | TRBV5-1 | TGCGCCAGCAGTTTCGGACTCCGGAACACTGAAGCTTTCTTT | CASSFGLRNTEAFF
NA | TRBJ2-2 | NA | TRBV7-3 | TGTGCCAGCAGCTTAAACAGGAACACCGGGGAGCTGTTTTTT | CASSLNRNTGELFF
TRBD2 | TRBJ2-3 | NA | TRBV6-4 | TGTGCCAGCAGTAAAGGACTAGCGGAGATAGATACGCAGTATTTT | CASSKGLAEIDTQYF
NA | TRBJ2-2 | NA | TRBV9 | TGTGCCAGCAGCGTTCAGGCGAACACCGGGGAGCTGTTTTTT | CASSVQANTGELFF
TRBD2 | TRBJ2-1 | NA | TRBV7-3 | TGTGCCAGCAGCCTACGGACTAGCGGGAGCGGAAATGAGCAGTTCTTC | CASSLRTSGSGNEQFF
TRBD2 | TRBJ2-7 | once | TRBV7-2 | TGTGCCAGCAGCAGACCATTGGGACTAGCGGCCGAGCAGTACTTC | CASSRPLGLAAEQYF
TRBD1 | TRBJ1-2 | NA | TRBV19 | TGTGCCGGGTCCGCACAGGGGGGGGGAGGCTACACCTTC | CAGSAQGGGGYTF
NA | TRBJ2-1 | few | TRBV28 | TGTGCCAGCAGTTTAGGCCGGGGGGCCAATGAGCAGTTCTTC | CASSLGRGANEQFF
NA | TRBJ1-5 | NA | TRBV6-4 | TGTGCCAGCAGTGACTCTTGGGGAGGTGGGCCCCAGCATTTT | CASSDSWGGGPQHF
TRBD1 | TRBJ2-1 | NA | TRBV5-1 | TGCGCCAGCAGCCCGGACAGGGGACCCCCCTACAATGAGCAGTTCTTC | CASSPDRGPPYNEQFF
TRBD1 | TRBJ1-1 | NA | TRBV11-2 | TGTGCCAGCAGCTCAAGACAGCCCCGGGACAGGCTTTTGAACACTGAAGCTTTCTTT | CASSSRQPRDRLLNTEAFF
TRBD1 | TRBJ1-2 | NA | TRBV19 | TGTGCCACCACCCGAAAGGACAGGGAAAACTATGGCTACACCTTC | CATTRKDRENYGYTF
TRBD2 | TRBJ2-7 | NA | TRBV19 | TGTGCCAGTAGTCCAGCTAGCGGGAGTTACGAGCAGTACTTC | CASSPASGSYEQYF
NA | TRBJ2-1 | NA | TRBV5-6 | TGTGCCAGCAGCTTTAGCCTAGCGAGATCGCACAATGAGCAGTTCTTC | CASSFSLARSHNEQFF
TRBD1 | TRBJ1-5 | NA | TRBV28 | TGTGCCACCGAACCCCAGACAGGGGGCATGGTCAATCAGCCCCAGCATTTT | CATEPQTGGMVNQPQHF
NA | TRBJ1-5 | once | TRBV6-1 | TGTGCCAGCAGTGATGGGCCGTATCAGCCCCAGCATTTT | CASSDGPYQPQHF
TRBD1 | TRBJ1-2 | NA | TRBV6-5 | TGTGCCAGCAGTTACGGTGGGACAGTCGTTCATTATGGCTACACCTTC | CASSYGGTVVHYGYTF
NA | TRBJ2-1 | NA | TRBV5-5 | TGTGCCAGCAGCTCAACTAGCCTAATCTCCTACAATGAGCAGTTCTTC | CASSSTSLISYNEQFF
NA | TRBJ1-1 | NA | TRBV28 | TGTGCCAGCAGTTTACAAGTCAGGGGAACTGAAGCTTTCTTT | CASSLQVRGTEAFF
TRBD2 | TRBJ2-1 | once | TRBV7-9 | TGTGCCAGCAGCTTAAGTGCTAGCGGGTCGTACAATGAGCAGTTCTTC | CASSLSASGSYNEQFF
NA | TRBJ1-1 | NA | TRBV28 | TGTGCCAGCAGTTTACAGGGGCGTACTGAAGCTTTCTTT | CASSLQGRTEAFF
NA | TRBJ2-7 | NA | TRBV19 | TGTGCCAGTAGTTTCGGGACTTCCTACGAGCAGTACTTC | CASSFGTSYEQYF
TRBD1 | TRBJ2-7 | NA | TRBV29-1 | TGCAGCGTCCAGGGACAGGGGGCAACAGACGAGCAGTACTTC | CSVQGQGATDEQYF
TRBD1 | TRBJ2-7 | NA | TRBV19 | TGTGCCAGTAGTATTGGTCAGGGGGTAAGCGAGCAGTACTTC | CASSIGQGVSEQYF
NA | TRBJ2-1 | NA | TRBV18 | TGTGCCAGCTCACGGCTAGAGGGCAATGAGCAGTTCTTC | CASSRLEGNEQFF
TRBD2 | TRBJ2-7 | NA | TRBV19 | TGTGCCAGTAGTGATCCGGGACTACGATCGGACGAGCAGTACTTC | CASSDPGLRSDEQYF
NA | TRBJ1-4 | once | TRBV5-1 | TGCGCCAGCAGCTTGGCACAGGCGGATAATGAAAAACTGTTTTTT | CASSLAQADNEKLFF
NA | TRBJ2-1 | NA | TRBV29-1 | TGCAGCGTTGAAGCACGGGGTCGATCAGTAAATGAGCAGTTCTTC | CSVEARGRSVNEQFF
TRBD1 | TRBJ1-1 | NA | TRBV6-5 | TGTGCCAGCAGTTACTTCCCGACAGGGGAGAACACTGAAGCTTTCTTT | CASSYFPTGENTEAFF
TRBD2 | TRBJ2-7 | NA | TRBV13 | TGTGCCAGCAGCTATGGTGGGATATGGCGGGAGGGCTTGGCCTACGAGCAGTACTTC | CASSYGGIWREGLAYEQYF
TRBD2 | TRBJ2-5 | NA | TRBV5-4 | TGTGCCAGCAGCTTGGAGGCGGGGGGAGAGACCCAGTACTTC | CASSLEAGGETQYF
NA | TRBJ2-7 | NA | TRBV19 | TGTGCCAGTAGTATACGTCCTACCCAGGGGGAGCAGTACTTC | CASSIRPTQGEQYF
NA | TRBJ1-6 | NA | TRBV5-5 | TGTGCCAGCAGCTTGTTGGGGCAACCCGGATCACCCCTCCACTTT | CASSLLGQPGSPLHF
TRBD2 | TRBJ2-7 | NA | TRBV5-1 | TGCGCCAGCAGCTTGACCCAACTAGCGGGAGTAAACGAGCAGTACTTC | CASSLTQLAGVNEQYF
NA | TRBJ2-3 | NA | TRBV27 | TGTGCCAGCAGTTCCCTACCCACAGATACGCAGTATTTT | CASSSLPTDTQYF
TRBD1 | TRBJ2-2 | NA | TRBV5-1 | TGCGCCAGCAGCCCGGGGACAGGCGTGAACACCGGGGAGCTGTTTTTT | CASSPGTGVNTGELFF
NA | TRBJ2-5 | once | TRBV28 | TGTGCCAGCACCTCCCTGAGGTCCAACCAAGAGACCCAGTACTTC | CASTSLRSNQETQYF
NA | TRBJ2-4 | NA | TRBV28 | TGTGCCAGCAGGTCAGGGGGGATGACCAAAAACATTCAGTACTTC | CASRSGGMTKNIQYF
NA | TRBJ1-3 | NA | TRBV6-1 | TGTGCCAGCAGCGAAGAGATCGGGAGAAACACCATATATTTT | CASSEEIGRNTIYF
NA | TRBJ2-1 | NA | TRBV7-3 | TGTGCCAGCAGCTTAAACTGGTCCCCAAGTAAGAGAGATGAGCAGTTCTTC | CASSLNWSPSKRDEQFF
NA | TRBJ2-7 | NA | TRBV19 | TGTGCCAGTAGTGTGTCTAGCGCGACTCCTCTCGGCGAGCAGTACTTC | CASSVSSATPLGEQYF